One and the same sample provided the 25 T cell receptor beta chains below, sequenced in a study of blood T cell repertoires in COVID-19. Assay used: immunoSEQ multiplex PCR; TCRdb lists only in-frame clones, some missing. This table holds nearly 70,000 clones, about 90% found once. Sample: peripheral blood. The receptors shown here come from a woman aged 45 to 65 with COVID-19, enrolled during active disease.

V gene TRBV19 combines with J gene TRBJ2-2; D uncertain. Germline V gene lookup returns CDR1 LNHDA and CDR2 SQIVND (reference sequence). CDR3 length equals 13 residues. Deletions cut 7 bases from V and 4 bases from J, with 10 bases between. CDR3 sequence: CASTFSPTGELFF. The CDR3 DNA reads as TGTGCCAGTACCTTTTCCCCCACCGGGGAGCTGTTTTTT. Using reference TRBV19 and TRBJ2-2 for the parts outside the CDR3, the full variable domain is DGGITQSPKYLFRKEGQNVTLSCEQNLNHDAMYWYRQDPGQGLRLIYYSQIVNDFQKGDIAEGYSVSREKKESFPLTVTSAQKNPTAFYLCASTFSPTGELFFGEGSRLTVL.

The chain couples TRBV2 to TRBJ2-1; D unresolved. The germline gives CDR1 SNHLY, CDR2 FYNNEI. Trimming took off 2 bases at V and 10 bases at J, with 12 bases between the two ends. This CDR3 contains 13 residues. CDR3 sequence (DNA): TGTGCCAGCAGTGAACAAGAAAGCGCGGAGCAGTTCTTC. It specifies CASSEQESAEQFF. Full variable domain (missing parts from reference TRBV2 and TRBJ2-1): EPEVTQTPSHQVTQMGQEVILRCVPISNHLYFYWYRQILGQKVEFLVSFYNNEISEKSEIFDDQFSVERPDGSNFTLKIRSTKLEDSAMYFCASSEQESAEQFFGPGTRLTVL.

The chain links TRBV30 to TRBJ2-7; tentative D call: TRBD2 (5 bases). Trimming left V 3 bases short and J 3 bases short, with 18 bases between. Germline CDR1 reads GTSNPN; CDR2 reads SVGIG (reference sequence). This CDR3 is built from 15 residues. The CDR3 here is CAWSVLRGRRYEQYF. The CDR3, as DNA: TGTGCCTGGAGCGTATTAAGAGGGCGACGCTACGAGCAGTACTTC. Filled out from reference TRBV30 and TRBJ2-7, the complete variable domain reads SQTIHQWPATLVQPVGSPLSLECTVEGTSNPNLYWYRQAAGRGLQLLFYSVGIGQISSEVPQNLSASRPQDRQFILSSKKLLLSDSGFYLCAWSVLRGRRYEQYFGPGTRLTVT.

This clone was picked up a small number of times. The V call is TRBV6-1, the J call TRBJ1-2, with D maybe TRBD1 (5 bases). This CDR3 spans 13 amino acids. The V gene lost 2 bases and the J gene lost 8 bases, with 12 bases spanning the gap. Germline CDR1 is MNHNS and CDR2 is SASEGT. The CDR3 loop reads CASSERAAGGYTF. CDR3 bases: TGTGCCAGCAGTGAAAGGGCCGCAGGGGGCTACACCTTC.

The V gene is TRBV28, the J gene TRBJ1-2; D gene ambiguous. Trimming cost V 3 bases and J 0 bases, with 2 bases left between them. The CDR3 consists of 12 residues. CDR1 and CDR2 (germline): MDHEN, SYDVKM. CDR3 DNA: TGTGCCAGCAGTTTTACTAACTATGGCTACACCTTC. Its translation: CASSFTNYGYTF.

V and J are TRBV5-6 and TRBJ2-4; D might be TRBD1 (7 bases). The CDR3 extends over 15 amino acids. The V gene's germline CDR1 is SGHDT and CDR2 YYEEEE. The V end lost 1 base, the J end lost 8 bases, and 16 bases lay between the germline ends. In nucleotides, the CDR3 is TGTGCCAGCAGCTTGATGACAGGGAGGAAGGACATTCAGTACTTC. It encodes CASSLMTGRKDIQYF.

This chain connects TRBV7-2 to TRBJ2-1; a weak D match, TRBD1 (5 bases). Germline V gene sequence: CDR1 SGHTA, CDR2 FQGNSA. Trimming left V 3 bases short and J 1 base short, with 7 bases between. The CDR3 is 14 amino acids. CDR3 DNA: TGTGCCAGCAGCTTTAGGGGTTCCTACAATGAGCAGTTCTTC. Translating gives CASSFRGSYNEQFF.

The chain recombines TRBV5-1 with TRBJ2-3, with 12 bases identical to TRBD2. CDR3 size: 17 residues. The trim removed 0 bases at V and 2 bases at J, leaving 4 bases unmatched. The germline V gene has CDR1 SGHRS and CDR2 YFSETQ. CDR3 sequence reads: CASSLASSGRATDTQYF. The CDR3 DNA reads as TGCGCCAGCAGCTTGGCCTCTAGCGGGAGGGCCACAGATACGCAGTATTTT.

The gene calls are TRBV11-2 and TRBJ1-2; D possibly corresponds to TRBD1 (6 bases). Germline V gene sequence: CDR1 SGHAT, CDR2 FQNNGV. V lost 1 base to trimming and J lost 1 base, with 10 bases between them. The CDR3 runs to 15 residues. The DNA of the CDR3 is TGTGCCAGCAGCTTAGCAGGGGCTTTTAACTATGGCTACACCTTC. Translation: CASSLAGAFNYGYTF.

The gene calls are TRBV5-1 and TRBJ2-1; possible D gene TRBD2, 6 bases. In germline, CDR1 is SGHRS, CDR2 YFSETQ. This CDR3 has 14 amino acids. Between the trimmed V and J ends, which lost 4 bases and 7 bases, there was a span of 15 bases. CDR3 DNA: TGCGCCAGCAGCACGGGACTGGGGGTTAATGAGCAGTTCTTC. Protein product: CASSTGLGVNEQFF. The full variable domain, with the rest looked up from reference TRBV5-1 and TRBJ2-1, is KAGVTQTPRYLIKTRGQQVTLSCSPISGHRSVSWYQQTPGQGLQFLFEYFSETQRNKGNFPGRFSGRQFSNSRSEMNVSTLELGDSALYLCASSTGLGVNEQFFGPGTRLTVL.

This clone was detected once. The chain is built from TRBV28 and TRBJ2-2; the match to TRBD2 covers 12 bases. CDR1 is MDHEN and CDR2 is SYDVKM in the germline V gene. CDR3 size: 21 residues. Losses at the gene ends were 4 bases for V and 5 bases for J; bases not matched to a gene: 20. The CDR3 protein is CASSSTYPSLAGGPGTGELFF. The DNA of the CDR3 is TGTGCCAGCAGTTCAACCTATCCTTCTCTAGCGGGAGGGCCGGGGACCGGGGAGCTGTTTTTT.

This rearrangement joins TRBV14 to TRBJ2-5; D ambiguous. Trimming pared 1 base from V and 5 bases from J, leaving 8 bases between. CDR3 length equals 13 residues. CDR1 and CDR2 from the germline V gene are SGHDN and FVKESK. CDR3 nucleotides: TGTGCCAGCAGCCAAGTTATGGGCGAGACCCAGTACTTC. Translated: CASSQVMGETQYF. The whole variable domain, filled in from reference TRBV14 and TRBJ2-5, reads EAGVTQFPSHSVIEKGQTVTLRCDPISGHDNLYWYRRVMGKEIKFLLHFVKESKQDESGMPNNRFLAERTGGTYSTLKVQPAELEDSGVYFCASSQVMGETQYFGPGTRLLVL.

In DNA, the CDR3 is TGTGCCAGCAGTCTAGCCACAGGGATGGGTCAGCCCCAGCATTTT. Its translation is CASSLATGMGQPQHF. The V call is TRBV27, the J call TRBJ1-5, with a tentative D call TRBD1 (6 bases). Germline CDR1 MNHEY, CDR2 SMNVEV (reference sequence). V gave up 5 bases and J gave up 6 bases, with 17 bases separating them. The CDR3 is made up of 15 amino acids.

This rearrangement joins TRBV15 to TRBJ2-3; 9 bases line up with TRBD2. With V trimmed by 4 bases and J by 1 base, 9 bases remained unmatched. CDR3 length: 17 residues. CDR1 and CDR2 (germline): LNHNV, YYDKDF (reference sequence). The CDR3 is CATSKESGGRGTDTQYF. The CDR3 DNA reads as TGTGCCACCAGCAAGGAATCCGGCGGGAGGGGCACAGATACGCAGTATTTT.

The chain carries TRBV5-1 and TRBJ2-5, with 7 bases aligning to TRBD1. Losses at the gene ends were 4 bases for V and 2 bases for J; bases not matched to a gene: 5. CDR1 and CDR2 from the germline V gene are SGHRS and YFSETQ. This CDR3 spans 14 amino acids. CDR3 nucleotide sequence: TGCGCCAGCAGCCCTACGACAGGGCAAGAGACCCAGTACTTC. Translated: CASSPTTGQETQYF.

This chain connects TRBV19 to TRBJ2-6, with D unclear. The ends were cut back, 4 bases at V and 0 bases at J, with 4 bases in the middle. The CDR3 runs 14 residues. CDR1 and CDR2 from the germline V gene are LNHDA and SQIVND (reference sequence). CDR3 DNA: TGTGCCAGTAGTACTCTCTCTGGGGCCAACGTCCTGACTTTC. Amino acid sequence: CASSTLSGANVLTF.

V usage is TRBV5-1 and J usage is TRBJ2-2, with TRBD1 identical over 10 bases. Germline V gene lookup returns CDR1 SGHRS and CDR2 YFSETQ. V lost 5 bases to trimming and J lost 4 bases; unmatched junction nucleotides: 8. The CDR3 length is 16 residues. CDR3 amino acids: CASRTGGEVGTGELFF. The CDR3 nucleotides are TGCGCCAGCAGGACAGGGGGCGAGGTTGGCACCGGGGAGCTGTTTTTT.

The rearrangement links TRBV30 to TRBJ1-2; possible D gene TRBD1, 6 bases. Deletions cut 5 bases from V and 4 bases from J, with 17 bases between. Germline V gene sequence: CDR1 GTSNPN, CDR2 SVGIG (reference sequence). The CDR3 covers 14 residues. The chain's CDR3 is CAWARGDQGYGYTF. Here the CDR3 DNA reads TGTGCCTGGGCCAGGGGAGACCAAGGCTATGGCTACACCTTC.

J is TRBJ2-7 and V is TRBV9, with a possible D match to TRBD2 (5 bases). V was cut by 4 bases and J by 1 base, with 12 bases left in between. Germline V lookup: CDR1 SGDLS, CDR2 YYNGEE. This CDR3 has 14 amino acids. The CDR3 loop is CASSPLARSYEQYF. The CDR3 coding sequence is TGTGCCAGCAGCCCATTAGCGAGATCCTACGAGCAGTACTTC.

This clone came up once. The chain has TRBV7-8 and TRBJ2-7, with a tentative D call TRBD1 (5 bases). CDR1 and CDR2 from the germline V gene are SGHVS and FQNEAQ. The ends were cut back, 4 bases at V and 3 bases at J, with 10 bases in the middle. The CDR3 totals 13 residues. The CDR3 region has the DNA TGTGCCAGCAGCTCCCGGACAAACTACGAGCAGTACTTC. Translation: CASSSRTNYEQYF.

The chain combines TRBV18 with TRBJ1-2, with D maybe TRBD1 (5 bases). Germline values: CDR1 KGHSH, CDR2 LQKENI. The V end lost 3 bases, the J end lost 2 bases, and 19 bases lay between the germline ends. The CDR3 length is 17 residues. CDR3 amino acids: CASSPRDFGLLNYGYTF. The DNA of the CDR3 is TGTGCCAGCTCACCCCGGGACTTTGGCCTTCTCAACTATGGCTACACCTTC.

V gene TRBV30 combines with J gene TRBJ1-6, with TRBD1 as a possible D gene (5 bases). The V and J ends lost 5 bases and 7 bases respectively, with 9 bases between them. The CDR3 totals 12 residues. Germline V gene sequence: CDR1 GTSNPN, CDR2 SVGIG (reference sequence). CDR3 region: CAWGRGNSPLHF. As DNA, the CDR3 is TGTGCCTGGGGACGGGGGAATTCACCCCTCCACTTT.

This sequence joins TRBV2 and TRBJ2-2; no clear D. Germline V gene data show CDR1 as SNHLY and CDR2 as FYNNEI. The CDR3 runs to 14 residues. V was clipped by 7 bases and J by 0 bases, with 9 bases between them. The CDR3 DNA is TGTGCCAGCATGTCCTTAGCGAACACCGGGGAGCTGTTTTTT. Translating gives CASMSLANTGELFF.

V and J are TRBV6-2 or TRBV6-3 and TRBJ1-5; perhaps TRBD1 as D (5 bases). Germline CDR1 reads MNHEY; CDR2 reads SVGEGT. Trimming shortened V by 4 bases and J by 3 bases, and 16 bases separated the two germline ends. The CDR3 runs 16 residues. CDR3 sequence (DNA): TGTGCCAGCAGTTTTAGCGGACGGGGCCCCAATCAGCCCCAGCATTTT. This gives the protein CASSFSGRGPNQPQHF.

The V and J genes are TRBV19 and TRBJ2-7, with D unresolved. This CDR3 region has 13 residues. The germline V gene encodes CDR1 LNHDA and CDR2 SQIVND (reference sequence). V was shortened by 4 bases and J by 6 bases, with 13 bases between the two germline ends. The DNA for the CDR3 is TGTGCCAGTAGTAAACCCCGAGGTGGCGAGCAGTACTTC. Translating it yields CASSKPRGGEQYF.